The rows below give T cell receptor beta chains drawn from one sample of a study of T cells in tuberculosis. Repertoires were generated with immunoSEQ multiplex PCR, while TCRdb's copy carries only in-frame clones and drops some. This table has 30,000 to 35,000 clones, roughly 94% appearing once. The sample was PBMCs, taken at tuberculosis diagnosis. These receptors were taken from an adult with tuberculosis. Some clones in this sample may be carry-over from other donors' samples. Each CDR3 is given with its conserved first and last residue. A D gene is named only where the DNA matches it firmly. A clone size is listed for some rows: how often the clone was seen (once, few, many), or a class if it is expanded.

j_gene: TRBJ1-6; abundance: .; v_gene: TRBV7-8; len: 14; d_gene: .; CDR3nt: TGTGCCAGCAGGAGGACAGTAGACTATTCACCCCTCCACTTT; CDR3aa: CASRRTVDYSPLHF
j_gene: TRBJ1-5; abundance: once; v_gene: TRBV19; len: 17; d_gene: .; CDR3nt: TGTGCCAGTAGACAGGGAGGGGACTTTTATAGCAATCAGCCCCAGCATTTT; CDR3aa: CASRQGGDFYSNQPQHF
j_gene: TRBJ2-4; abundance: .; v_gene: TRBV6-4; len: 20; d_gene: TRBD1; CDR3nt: TGTGCCAGCAGTGACTCGACGCGGGGACAGGTGGCAGGGGCCAAAAACATTCAGTACTTC; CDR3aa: CASSDSTRGQVAGAKNIQYF
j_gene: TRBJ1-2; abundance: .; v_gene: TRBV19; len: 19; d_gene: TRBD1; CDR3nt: TGTGCCAGTAGTATGAGGTCGGCAGGGGGCGTTCTTGGTCGTCAAGGCTACACCTTC; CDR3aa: CASSMRSAGGVLGRQGYTF
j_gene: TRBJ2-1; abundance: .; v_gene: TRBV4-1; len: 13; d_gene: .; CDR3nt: TGCGCCAGCAGCCCGCCCGGGGTTAGGGAGCAGTTCTTC; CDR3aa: CASSPPGVREQFF
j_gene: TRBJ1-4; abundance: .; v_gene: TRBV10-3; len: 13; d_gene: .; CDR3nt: TGTGCCATCAGTGAGGCAGGGAGGGAAAAACTGTTTTTT; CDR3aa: CAISEAGREKLFF
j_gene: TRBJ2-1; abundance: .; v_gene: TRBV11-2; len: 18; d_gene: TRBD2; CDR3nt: TGTGCCAGCAGCCCTCACGCCTTGCGGGGGAGCTCCTACAATGAGCAGTTCTTC; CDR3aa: CASSPHALRGSSYNEQFF
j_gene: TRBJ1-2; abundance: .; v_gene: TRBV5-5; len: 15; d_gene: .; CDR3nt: TGTGCCAGCAGCTCAACCCCGGAGTATCACTATGGCTACACCTTC; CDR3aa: CASSSTPEYHYGYTF
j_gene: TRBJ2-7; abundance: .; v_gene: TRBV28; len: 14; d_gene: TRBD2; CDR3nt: TGTGCCAGCAGTTTTATCGGGGGGACCTACGAGCAGTACTTC; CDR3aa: CASSFIGGTYEQYF
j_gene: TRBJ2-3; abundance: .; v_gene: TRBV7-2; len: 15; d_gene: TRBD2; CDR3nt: TGTGCCAGCAGTCATCTAGCGGGGGGAGGGGATACGCAGTATTTT; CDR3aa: CASSHLAGGGDTQYF
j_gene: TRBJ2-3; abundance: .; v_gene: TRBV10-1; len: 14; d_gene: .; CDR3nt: TGCGCCAGCAGTCCACTTGGCGGTGCAGATACGCAGTATTTT; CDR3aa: CASSPLGGADTQYF
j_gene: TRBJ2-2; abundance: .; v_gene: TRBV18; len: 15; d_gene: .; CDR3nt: TGTGCCAGCTCACCACGCGGATCGAACACCGGGGAGCTGTTTTTT; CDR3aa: CASSPRGSNTGELFF
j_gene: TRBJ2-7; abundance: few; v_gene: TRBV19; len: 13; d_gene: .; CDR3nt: TGTGCCAGTTCGGGAAATGTTGGCTACGAGCAGTACTTC; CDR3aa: CASSGNVGYEQYF
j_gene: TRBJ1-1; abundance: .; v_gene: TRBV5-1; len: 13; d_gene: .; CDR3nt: TGCGCCAGCAGCCCAGAGGAGAGCACTGAAGCTTTCTTT; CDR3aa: CASSPEESTEAFF
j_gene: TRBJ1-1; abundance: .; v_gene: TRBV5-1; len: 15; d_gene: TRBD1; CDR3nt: TGCGCCAGCACTACCTCGGACAGGTTGAACACTGAAGCTTTCTTT; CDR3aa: CASTTSDRLNTEAFF
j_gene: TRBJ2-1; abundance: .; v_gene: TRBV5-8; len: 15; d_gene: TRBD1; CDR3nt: TGTGCCAGCAGCTTTGACAGGGGGTCCTACAATGAGCAGTTCTTC; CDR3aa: CASSFDRGSYNEQFF
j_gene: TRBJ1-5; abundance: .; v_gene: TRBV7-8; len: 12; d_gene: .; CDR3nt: TGTGCCAGCAGCTTCCCAAATCAGCCCCAGCATTTT; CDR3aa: CASSFPNQPQHF
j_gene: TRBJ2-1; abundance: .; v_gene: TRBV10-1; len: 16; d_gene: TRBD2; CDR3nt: TGCGCCAGCAGTTATGGACTAGCGGGCAGCTACAATGAGCAGTTCTTC; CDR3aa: CASSYGLAGSYNEQFF
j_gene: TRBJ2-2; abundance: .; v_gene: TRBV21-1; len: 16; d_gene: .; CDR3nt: TGTGCCAGCAGCAAAGGGCCCAGGGTCATTACCGGGGAGCTGTTTTTT; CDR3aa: CASSKGPRVITGELFF
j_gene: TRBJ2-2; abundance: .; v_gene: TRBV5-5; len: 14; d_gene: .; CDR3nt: TGTGCCAGCAGCCCGAGGTCTGGCACCGGGGAGCTGTTTTTT; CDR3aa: CASSPRSGTGELFF
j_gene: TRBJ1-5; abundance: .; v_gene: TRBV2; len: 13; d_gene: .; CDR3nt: TGTGCCAGCAGGAGGGTGGGAAATCAGCCCCAGCATTTT; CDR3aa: CASRRVGNQPQHF
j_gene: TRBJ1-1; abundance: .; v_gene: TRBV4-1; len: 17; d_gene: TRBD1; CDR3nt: TGCGCCAGCAGCCAAATCGGACAGGGGGTTTGGGACACTGAAGCTTTCTTT; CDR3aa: CASSQIGQGVWDTEAFF
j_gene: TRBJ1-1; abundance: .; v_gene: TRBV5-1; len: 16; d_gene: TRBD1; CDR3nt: TGCGCCAGCAGCTTGGTGTCCCAGGGGGCTGGAGGTGAAGCTTTCTTT; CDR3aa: CASSLVSQGAGGEAFF
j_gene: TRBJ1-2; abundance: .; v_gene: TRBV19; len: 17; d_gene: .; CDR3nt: TGTGCCAGTAGTAAACAGACCGGGGGGGACACCACCTATGGCTACACCTTC; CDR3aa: CASSKQTGGDTTYGYTF
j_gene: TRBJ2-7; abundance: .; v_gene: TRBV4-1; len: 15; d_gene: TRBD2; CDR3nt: TGCGCCAGCAGCCAACTTGCGGGGGGCCCCTACGAGCAGTACTTC; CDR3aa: CASSQLAGGPYEQYF
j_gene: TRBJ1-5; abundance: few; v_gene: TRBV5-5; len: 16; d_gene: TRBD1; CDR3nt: TGTGCCAGCAGCCGGAGGGGACAGGGAGGCAATCAGCCCCAGCATTTT; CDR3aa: CASSRRGQGGNQPQHF
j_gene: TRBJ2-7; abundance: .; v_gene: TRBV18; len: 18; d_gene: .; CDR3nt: TGTGCCAGCTCACTGACGCCCCTAACAGGGTTCAGCTCCTACGAGCAGTACTTC; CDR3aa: CASSLTPLTGFSSYEQYF
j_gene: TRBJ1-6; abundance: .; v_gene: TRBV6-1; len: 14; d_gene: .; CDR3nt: TGTGCCAGCACTTTGGAGGGGAATAATTCACCCCTCCACTTT; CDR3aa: CASTLEGNNSPLHF
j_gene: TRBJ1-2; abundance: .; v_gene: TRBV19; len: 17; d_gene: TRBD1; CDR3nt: TGTGCCAGCCGTAGGGGGATGACAGGGGGCCCGGGCTATGGCTACACCTTC; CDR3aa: CASRRGMTGGPGYGYTF
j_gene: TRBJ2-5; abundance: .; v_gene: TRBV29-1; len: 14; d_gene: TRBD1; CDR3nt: TGCAGCGTTGACTGGACAGGGGTAGGGGAGACCCAGTACTTC; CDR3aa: CSVDWTGVGETQYF
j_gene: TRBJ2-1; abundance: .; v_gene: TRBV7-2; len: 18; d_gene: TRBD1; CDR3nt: TGTGCCAGCAGCTTAAGACAGGGGGCCACCAGCTCCTACAATGAGCAGTTCTTC; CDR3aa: CASSLRQGATSSYNEQFF
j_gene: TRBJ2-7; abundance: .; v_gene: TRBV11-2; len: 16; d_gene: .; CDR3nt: TGTGCCAGCAGCAAACTTCGGGGGAGAACACAATACGAGCAGTACTTC; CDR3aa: CASSKLRGRTQYEQYF
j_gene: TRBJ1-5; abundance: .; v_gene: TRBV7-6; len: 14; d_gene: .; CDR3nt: TGTGCCAGCAGCTTAAGCAACAGGAATCAGCCCCAGCATTTT; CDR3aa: CASSLSNRNQPQHF
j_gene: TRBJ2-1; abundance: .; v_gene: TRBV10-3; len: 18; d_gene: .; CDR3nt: TGTGCCATCAGTGATCCTAGGGGGGGGGTAGGCTCCTACAATGAGCAGTTCTTC; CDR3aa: CAISDPRGGVGSYNEQFF
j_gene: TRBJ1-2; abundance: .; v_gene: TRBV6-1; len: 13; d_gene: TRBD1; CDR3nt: TGTGCCAGCAGTGAAAGGGACAGGGCTGGCTACACCTTC; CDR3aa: CASSERDRAGYTF
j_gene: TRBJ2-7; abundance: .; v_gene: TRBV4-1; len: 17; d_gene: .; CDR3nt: TGCGCCAGCAGCCAAGGGTGGAACGCAGGGCCGACCTACGAGCAGTACTTC; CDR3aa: CASSQGWNAGPTYEQYF
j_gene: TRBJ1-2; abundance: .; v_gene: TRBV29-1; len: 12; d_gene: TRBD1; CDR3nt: TGCAGCGTTGACGGGCAGGGGGCTGGCTACACCTTC; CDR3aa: CSVDGQGAGYTF
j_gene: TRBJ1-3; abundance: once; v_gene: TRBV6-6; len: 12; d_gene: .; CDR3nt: TGTGCCAGCAGCACGCAGGGAAACACCATATATTTT; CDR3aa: CASSTQGNTIYF
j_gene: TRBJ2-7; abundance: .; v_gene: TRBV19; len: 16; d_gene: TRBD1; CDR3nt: TGTGCCAGTAGTGTAGCAGCGGACAGGGGCGGCTACGAGCAGTACTTC; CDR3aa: CASSVAADRGGYEQYF
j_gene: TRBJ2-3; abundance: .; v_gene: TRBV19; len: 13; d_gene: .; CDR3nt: TGTGCCAGTAGCTTCGGCGGAGGCGCTACGCAGTATTTT; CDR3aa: CASSFGGGATQYF
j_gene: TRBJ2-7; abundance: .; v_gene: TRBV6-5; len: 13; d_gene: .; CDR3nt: TGTGCCAGCACCTCCGGGGTCTCCTACGAGCAGTACTTC; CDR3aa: CASTSGVSYEQYF
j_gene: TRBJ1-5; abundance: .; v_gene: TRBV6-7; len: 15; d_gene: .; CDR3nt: TGTGCCAGCAGTTACCCGACAGGTGTGGGTCAGCCCCAGCATTTT; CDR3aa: CASSYPTGVGQPQHF
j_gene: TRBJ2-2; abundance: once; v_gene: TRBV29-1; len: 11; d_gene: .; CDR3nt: TGCAGCGTTGCTTCCGGCGGGGAGCTGTTTTTT; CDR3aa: CSVASGGELFF
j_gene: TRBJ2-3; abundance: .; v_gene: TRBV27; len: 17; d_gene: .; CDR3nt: TGTGCCAGCAGTTCGACCCCCCGGGGAAGGCACACAGATACGCAGTATTTT; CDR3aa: CASSSTPRGRHTDTQYF